Listed here are 16 T cell receptor beta chains from one sample, sequenced in a study of T cells after posttransplantation cyclophosphamide. Sequenced by immunoSEQ multiplex PCR; TCRdb stores in-frame clones only, minus some. This sample carries 41,000 or so clones, none of them present only once. The sequenced material came from PBMCs. The source of these receptors is a man aged 30-40 years in good health and a related stem cell transplant donor.

This clone was detected ten times or more. The chain uses TRBV10-1 and TRBJ1-5, with D perhaps matching TRBD1 (6 bases). In germline, CDR1 is WNHNN, CDR2 SYGVQD (reference sequence). CDR3 length: 16 residues. The ends were cut back, 5 bases at V and 2 bases at J, with 16 bases in the middle. DNA of the CDR3: TGCGCCAGCAGTCACCTTATACAGGGTGGCAATCAGCCCCAGCATTTT. This encodes CASSHLIQGGNQPQHF.

This clone was seen repeatedly, ten times or more. The J gene is TRBJ2-6, the V gene TRBV5-4; D gene uncertain. This CDR3 has 16 residues. Germline V gene lookup returns CDR1 SGHNT and CDR2 YYREEE (reference sequence). The ends were cut back, 0 bases at V and 3 bases at J, with 10 bases in the middle. This CDR3 is CASSLGPPFGANVLTF. The CDR3 bases are TGTGCCAGCAGCTTGGGGCCCCCGTTTGGGGCCAACGTCCTGACTTTC.

This clone was seen a handful of times. The V gene is TRBV7-8, the J gene TRBJ1-1; D may be TRBD1 (6 bases). The V gene's germline CDR1 is SGHVS and CDR2 FQNEAQ. V was cut by 3 bases and J by 2 bases, with 13 bases left in between. There are 15 residues in the CDR3. The CDR3 DNA reads as TGTGCCAGCAGCTTTAGTCGACAGGCTAACACTGAAGCTTTCTTT. It is translated as CASSFSRQANTEAFF.

This rearrangement joins TRBV24-1 to TRBJ1-5, with 8 nucleotides matching TRBD1. Looked up from germline, CDR1 is KGHDR and CDR2 is SFDVKD. Germline trimming cut 4 bases from V and 6 bases from J; bases unmatched to any gene: 7. The CDR3 length is 15 residues. This CDR3 reads CATSDGTGVFQPQHF. CDR3 in DNA: TGTGCCACCAGTGACGGGACAGGTGTCTTTCAGCCCCAGCATTTT.

This clone was found many times. The chain recombines TRBV6-5 with TRBJ1-1, with D perhaps matching TRBD1 (6 bases). The ends were cut back, 5 bases at V and 2 bases at J, with 12 bases in the middle. Germline-derived CDR1 and CDR2 are MNHEY and SVGAGI. The CDR3 has 14 amino acids. DNA for the CDR3: TGTGCCAGCAGTCCCGGGACATATAACACTGAAGCTTTCTTT. Translated: CASSPGTYNTEAFF.

This sequence joins TRBV2 and TRBJ1-2; 10 bases align to TRBD1. Trimming removed 8 bases from V and 4 bases from J; junction bases left unmatched: 10. The CDR3 is made up of 15 amino acids. The germline gives CDR1 SNHLY, CDR2 FYNNEI. CDR3 loop: CASGVTGGGSYGYTF. CDR3 nucleotide sequence: TGTGCCAGCGGGGTGACAGGGGGCGGAAGCTATGGCTACACCTTC.

The sample holds many counts of this clone. The V call is TRBV27, the J call TRBJ2-2, with 9 bases fitting TRBD2. Germline CDR1 and CDR2: MNHEY and SMNVEV (reference sequence). The CDR3 is 16 amino acids. Trimming removed 4 bases from V and 1 base from J; junction bases left unmatched: 4. The CDR3 spells CASSSAGGENTGELFF. In DNA form, the CDR3 reads TGTGCCAGCAGTTCAGCGGGGGGCGAGAACACCGGGGAGCTGTTTTTT.

This clone showed up many times. The chain carries TRBV18 and TRBJ1-5, with a weak D call TRBD1 (6 bases). The V gene lost 2 bases and the J gene lost 6 bases, with 8 bases spanning the gap. Germline CDR1 and CDR2: KGHSH and LQKENI. There are 13 residues in the CDR3. As DNA, the CDR3 is TGTGCCAGCTCACCAGGGGGCGTTCAGCCCCAGCATTTT. This encodes CASSPGGVQPQHF.

At least ten counts were recorded for this clone. The rearrangement links TRBV28 to TRBJ1-2; 9 bases align to TRBD1. The CDR3 is 17 residues long. The V gene end was trimmed by 4 bases and the J gene end by 4 bases; junction bases not matched to a gene: 13. Germline V CDR1 and CDR2: MDHEN, SYDVKM. The CDR3 loop is CASSSPRTGESLYGYTF. The DNA for the CDR3 is TGTGCCAGCAGTTCCCCCCGGACAGGGGAATCTCTCTATGGCTACACCTTC.

This clone was recorded many times. The chain joins TRBV7-9 to TRBJ2-7, with TRBD1 matching 7 bases. Germline V gene sequence: CDR1 SEHNR, CDR2 FQNEAQ (reference sequence). The CDR3 is made up of 12 amino acids. The ends lost 8 bases at V and 3 bases at J; junction bases unmatched: 4. The CDR3 is CASGRQGYEQYF. Here the CDR3 DNA reads TGTGCCAGCGGGAGACAGGGCTACGAGCAGTACTTC. Filled out from reference TRBV7-9 and TRBJ2-7, the complete variable domain reads DTGVSQNPRHKITKRGQNVTFRCDPISEHNRLYWYRQTLGQGPEFLTYFQNEAQLEKSRLLSDRFSAERPKGSFSTLEIQRTEQGDSAMYLCASGRQGYEQYFGPGTRLTVT.

This clone was recorded many times. The chain couples TRBV5-6 to TRBJ2-2; possibly TRBD1 for D (7 bases). This CDR3 comprises 14 residues. The germline V gene has CDR1 SGHDT and CDR2 YYEEEE. With 6 bases removed from V and 4 bases from J, the gap between germline ends came to 13 bases. CDR3 loop: CASIGGGRTGELFF. The DNA of the CDR3 is TGTGCCAGCATTGGAGGGGGCCGCACCGGGGAGCTGTTTTTT.

This clone was counted at least ten times. The rearrangement links TRBV6-2 or TRBV6-3 to TRBJ2-7, with 7 bases lining up with TRBD1. CDR1 and CDR2 from the germline V gene are MNHEY and SVGEGT. Trimming took 4 bases from V and 4 from J; bases not matched to a gene: 10. CDR3 length: 15 amino acids. CDR3: CASSSLGGAKYEQYF. The CDR3 DNA is TGTGCCAGCAGTTCCCTAGGGGGCGCAAAATACGAGCAGTACTTC.

This clone came up many times. The chain has TRBV19 and TRBJ1-6; TRBD1 matches 7 bases. Germline trimming cut 2 bases from V and 0 bases from J; bases unmatched to any gene: 7. The CDR3 sequence is 18 residues long. The germline V gene encodes CDR1 LNHDA and CDR2 SQIVND (reference sequence). The CDR3 loop reads CASSIYSGGSSYNSPLHF. CDR3 DNA: TGTGCCAGTAGTATATATTCAGGGGGGAGCTCCTATAATTCACCCCTCCACTTT.

This clone was seen repeatedly, ten times or more. The genes are TRBV11-2 and TRBJ1-1; D is ambiguous. The V gene's germline CDR1 is SGHAT and CDR2 FQNNGV. The CDR3 has 14 residues. V lost 1 base and J lost 1, with 7 bases in between. The CDR3 protein is CASSLAPENTEAFF. In DNA, the CDR3 is TGTGCCAGCAGCTTAGCGCCAGAGAACACTGAAGCTTTCTTT.

This clone was counted ten times or more. The V gene is TRBV12-3 or TRBV12-4, the J gene TRBJ2-5; D unclear. Trimming took off 5 bases at V and 5 bases at J, with 9 bases between the two ends. This CDR3 has 12 amino acids. The CDR3 DNA follows: TGTGCCAGCAGTCTTGGGCGTGAGACCCAGTACTTC. Protein: CASSLGRETQYF.

This clone occurred a few times. The chain joins TRBV4-1 to TRBJ2-3; perhaps TRBD2 as D (7 bases). V shed 0 bases and J shed 2 bases, with 15 bases lying between them. This CDR3 region has 17 residues. Germline loops: CDR1 MGHRA, CDR2 YSYEKL. This CDR3 reads CASSQDGGGGLTDTQYF. The CDR3 bases are TGCGCCAGCAGCCAAGATGGGGGCGGGGGCCTCACAGATACGCAGTATTTT.